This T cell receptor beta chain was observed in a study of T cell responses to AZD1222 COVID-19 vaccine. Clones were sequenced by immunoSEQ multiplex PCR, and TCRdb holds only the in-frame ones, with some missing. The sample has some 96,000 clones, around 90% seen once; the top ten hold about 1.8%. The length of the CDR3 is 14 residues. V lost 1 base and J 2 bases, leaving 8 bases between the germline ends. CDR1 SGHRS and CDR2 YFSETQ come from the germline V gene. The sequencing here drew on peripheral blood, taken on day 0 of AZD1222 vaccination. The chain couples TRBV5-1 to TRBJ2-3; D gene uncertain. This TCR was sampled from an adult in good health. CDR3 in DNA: TGCGCCAGCAGCTTGACGCAGTACACAGATACGCAGTATTTT. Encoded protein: CASSLTQYTDTQYF.